This TCR beta chain came from a study of CD8 T cells in Susac syndrome (dated by TCRdb to about 2019). Regarding the complete study: The study used repertoire sequencing to test whether antigen drove CD8+ T cell activation and differentiation in Susac syndrome.

RNA was extracted using the RNeasy kit, and roughly 0.45 to 1 microgram was reverse transcribed with random hexamers. The immunoSEQ multiplex PCR assay, which covers 54 Vbeta and 13 Jbeta segments, was used to amplify TCR beta CDR3 regions. PCR amplification bias was corrected using a synthetic template baseline for primer optimization and computational correction. The authors processed their data as follows. Reads were annotated to V, D and J genes per IMGT and analyzed with immunoSEQ Analyzer, keeping only productive sequences. Clonality was computed as one minus Shannon entropy normalized by log2 of the number of productive unique sequences. Public and private clones were assessed among the 100 most prevalent clones of each patient and control. Clones were defined as Susac-specific if absent from the healthy and MS cohorts, from around 1,000 published viral clones and from other ImmuneACCESS disease sequences. Using fastp at Q25 and MiXCR, TCRdb reprocessed the public reads and kept productive beta chains. Each record represents a unique CDR3 protein, reported with the most common genes and DNA among its rows. The authors' filters were not applied to this entry. This sample is represented by roughly 200,000 distinct CDR3 sequences; over 85% of them were singletons. About 0.1% of the sample is in the top ten clones.

The germline V end is reduced by 2 bases and the J end by 1 base; junction bases left unmatched: 6. The CDR3 sequence holds 16 residues, the cysteine and phenylalanine included. The only DNA kept is the CDR3, 48 bases in frame from the first base. High-throughput TCR beta sequencing profiled peripheral blood CD8+ and CD4+ T cells from healthy donors, Susac syndrome patients and multiple sclerosis patients. Healthy donors were age- and sex-matched controls. Bulk CD8+ and CD4+ T cells were purified by magnetic negative isolation, while CD8+ TEMRA cells were enriched using FACS. Blood was drawn into EDTA tubes, processed within 24 hours, and PBMCs were isolated by density gradient centrifugation. PBMCs intended for TCR sequencing were cryopreserved in liquid nitrogen and were subsequently thawed in a 37 degrees C water bath. Purity of sorted or isolated CD4+, CD8+ and CD8+ TEMRA cells was at least 90%.

As for this clonotype: Its cognate antigen has yet to be identified. No base-level quality is on record; no much larger clone is a single base apart.

The research as a whole found: The number of individuals in the TCR sequencing and HLA analysis was recognized as being relatively small.

This receptor chain uses TRBV12-3 or TRBV12-4 and TRBJ1-1; 8 bases in the junction line up with TRBD1. Sample: CD4+ T cells from PBMCs. The receptor comes from a human donor in good health. The nucleotide sequence reads as follows: TGTGCCAGCAGTTTACGAGGACAGGGCCGGAACACTGAAGCTTTCTTT. Translated, it gives CASSLRGQGRNTEAFF.